Shown below are 30 T cell receptor beta chains from a single sample sequenced in a study of blood T cell repertoires in COVID-19. Here immunoSEQ multiplex PCR was the method, and the copy in TCRdb shows in-frame clones only, minus some. The sample contains around 270,000 clones, about 89% of which appear only once. Sequencing was done on a sample of peripheral blood. Receptor source: a man between 35 and 55 years old with acute or convalescent COVID-19.

J is TRBJ1-2 and V is TRBV19; D is perhaps TRBD1 (6 bases). The CDR3 has 15 amino acids. V was cut by 2 bases and J by 8 bases, with 18 bases left in between. The germline V gene encodes CDR1 LNHDA and CDR2 SQIVND (reference sequence). In nucleotides, the CDR3 is TGTGCCAGTAGTATAAGGGGCAGGGGTCCGGTAGGCTACACCTTC. Encoded protein: CASSIRGRGPVGYTF.

The V and J genes are TRBV6-6 and TRBJ2-3; 10 bases are shared with TRBD2. CDR1 and CDR2 (germline): MNHNY, SVGAGI (reference sequence). This CDR3 is 14 amino acids long. Trimming at V came to 7 bases and at J to 3 bases, leaving 4 bases not matched to a gene. The CDR3 DNA is TGTGCCAGCACCCCAGCGGGGGGGACAGATACGCAGTATTTT. Its protein is CASTPAGGTDTQYF.

The chain carries TRBV18 and TRBJ1-5; no definite D call. The V end was cut by 4 bases, the J end by 7 bases, with 14 bases between. CDR3 length equals 14 residues. Looked up from germline, CDR1 is KGHSH and CDR2 is LQKENI. Here the CDR3 reads CASSRADNNQPQHF. The CDR3 DNA is TGTGCCAGCTCACGCGCTGACAATAACCAGCCCCAGCATTTT.

V gene TRBV6-5 combines with J gene TRBJ2-1; perhaps TRBD2 as D (5 bases). The germline gives CDR1 MNHEY, CDR2 SVGAGI. The CDR3 has 11 amino acids. V lost 7 bases and J 9 bases, leaving 10 bases between the germline ends. In DNA, the CDR3 is TGTGCCAGCACCAGAGGGATTGAGCAGTTCTTC. This codes for CASTRGIEQFF.

CDR3 coding DNA: TGTGCCAGCACCACAGTAGGGGACTCGGCTAATGAAAAACTGTTTTTT. Protein: CASTTVGDSANEKLFF. The V gene is TRBV28, the J gene TRBJ1-4; D perhaps matches TRBD1 (5 bases). V was pared by 7 bases and J by 3 bases, with 18 bases between. Germline loops: CDR1 MDHEN, CDR2 SYDVKM. The CDR3 spans 16 residues.

The rearrangement links TRBV6-2 or TRBV6-3 to TRBJ2-1; 7 nucleotides align to TRBD1. The V segment lost 7 bases and the J segment 5 bases; nucleotides outside the gene matches: 11. Germline loops: CDR1 MNHEY, CDR2 SVGEGT. This CDR3 is 15 amino acids long. Here the CDR3 DNA reads TGTGCCAGCACCCCACGACAGGGAAGGCACAATGAGCAGTTCTTC. Amino acid sequence: CASTPRQGRHNEQFF.

The chain joins TRBV7-2 to TRBJ1-1; TRBD1 might be the D (5 bases). Per germline, CDR1 SGHTA and CDR2 FQGNSA. The CDR3 contains 14 residues. V was cut by 4 bases and J by 4 bases, with 13 bases left in between. The CDR3 loop is CASSSQGWSTEAFF. DNA for the CDR3: TGTGCCAGCAGCTCTCAGGGTTGGAGCACTGAAGCTTTCTTT. The full variable domain, completed using reference TRBV7-2 and TRBJ1-1, is GAGVSQSPSNKVTEKGKDVELRCDPISGHTALYWYRQSLGQGLEFLIYFQGNSAPDKSGLPSDRFSAERTGGSVSTLTIQRTQQEDSAVYLCASSSQGWSTEAFFGQGTRLTVV.

Comment on this clone: Other DNA sequences from this sample encode an identical CDR3 as well. V and J are TRBV12-3 or TRBV12-4 and TRBJ2-7; 7 bases fit TRBD1. The V gene end was trimmed by 3 bases and the J gene end by 3 bases; junction bases not matched to a gene: 2. The CDR3 consists of 13 residues. The CDR3 region is CASSLGQNYEQYF. DNA for the CDR3: TGTGCCAGCAGTTTGGGACAGAACTACGAGCAGTACTTC.

V usage is TRBV5-1 and J usage is TRBJ1-4, with 9 bases aligning to TRBD1. CDR1 and CDR2 (germline): SGHRS, YFSETQ. The CDR3 length is 17 residues. V lost 3 bases, J lost 8 bases, and 14 bases stayed unmatched. The CDR3 DNA reads TGCGCCAGCAGCTGGGCCGGACAGGGGACGCGCGGCGAAAAACTGTTTTTT. This translates into CASSWAGQGTRGEKLFF.

The chain combines TRBV24-1 with TRBJ2-2; TRBD1 matches at 7 bases. The germline V gene encodes CDR1 KGHDR and CDR2 SFDVKD. V lost 3 bases to trimming and J lost 0 bases; unmatched junction nucleotides: 3. The CDR3 runs to 16 residues. The CDR3 protein is CATSDAGTANTGELFF. The CDR3 DNA sequence: TGTGCCACCAGTGATGCCGGGACAGCGAACACCGGGGAGCTGTTTTTT.

The V gene is TRBV19, the J gene TRBJ1-6, with D possibly being TRBD1 (5 bases). CDR1 and CDR2 from the germline V gene are LNHDA and SQIVND (reference sequence). This CDR3 region has 15 residues. V lost 4 bases, J lost 7 bases, and 14 bases lay in between. The CDR3 sequence: CASSTLQGWNSPLHF. The CDR3, as DNA: TGTGCCAGTAGTACCCTGCAGGGCTGGAATTCACCCCTCCACTTT. Supplemented by reference TRBV19 and TRBJ1-6, the full variable domain reads DGGITQSPKYLFRKEGQNVTLSCEQNLNHDAMYWYRQDPGQGLRLIYYSQIVNDFQKGDIAEGYSVSREKKESFPLTVTSAQKNPTAFYLCASSTLQGWNSPLHFGNGTRLTVT.

The chain employs TRBV3-1 (or the pseudogene TRBV3-2) and TRBJ1-1, with D possibly TRBD1 on 6 matching bases. The V end was cut by 0 bases, the J end by 7 bases, with 15 bases between. This CDR3 is 15 amino acids long. Germline loops: CDR1 LGHDT, CDR2 YNNKEL (reference sequence). CDR3 region: CASSQDRTGWGEAFF. In nucleotides, the CDR3 is TGTGCCAGCAGCCAAGACCGCACAGGGTGGGGTGAAGCTTTCTTT.

This chain links TRBV25-1 with TRBJ1-2, with 9 bases fitting TRBD1. Germline CDR1 is MGHDK and CDR2 is SYGVNS. V dropped 4 bases and J dropped 8; count of bases not matched to a gene: 11. The CDR3 consists of 15 residues. The CDR3 DNA is TGTGCCAGCAGTGTTCCGGGACAGGGCCGAAGCGGCTACACCTTC. Translated, it gives CASSVPGQGRSGYTF.

V usage is TRBV6-6 and J usage is TRBJ2-7; 7 bases line up with TRBD1. The CDR3 covers 13 residues. CDR1 and CDR2 from the germline V gene are MNHNY and SVGAGI (reference sequence). V trimming: 5 bases; J trimming: 4 bases; junction bases outside the gene matches: 5. Here the CDR3 reads CASSQTRGYEQYF. CDR3 bases: TGTGCCAGCAGTCAAACCAGGGGGTACGAGCAGTACTTC.

The chain employs TRBV21-1 and TRBJ1-1; the table gives TRBD1 as D, unverified against the DNA. TRBV21-1 is termed a pseudogene. The CDR3 spans 17 residues. The CDR3 sequence: CASSKRPQTGLNTEAFF. CDR3 bases: TGTGCCAGCAGCAAACGACCCCAGACAGGATTAAACACTGAAGCTTTCTTT.

This clone appeared a single time. The genes are TRBV2 and TRBJ1-5, with D perhaps matching TRBD1 (6 bases). Trimming took off 9 bases at V and 0 bases at J, with 12 bases between the two ends. The CDR3 covers 14 residues. Germline V CDR1 and CDR2: SNHLY, FYNNEI. DNA of the CDR3: TGTGCCAGTCGACAGGACAATAGCAATCAGCCCCAGCATTTT. Translation gives CASRQDNSNQPQHF.

V and J are TRBV25-1 and TRBJ2-7; possible D gene TRBD1, 6 bases. Per germline, CDR1 MGHDK and CDR2 SYGVNS. Trimming cost V 4 bases and J 6 bases, with 10 bases left between them. CDR3 size: 12 residues. The CDR3 DNA reads TGTGCCAGCAGTGCCCAGGGGCGCGAGCAGTACTTC. This codes for CASSAQGREQYF.

The gene calls are TRBV2 and TRBJ2-5; 7 nucleotides align to TRBD1. CDR3 size: 14 residues. Germline trimming cut 5 bases from V and 5 bases from J; bases unmatched to any gene: 8. In germline, CDR1 is SNHLY, CDR2 FYNNEI. DNA of the CDR3: TGTGCCAGCAGTTCCGACAGGGTAGGGGAGACCCAGTACTTC. Protein product: CASSSDRVGETQYF.

The chain employs TRBV25-1 and TRBJ2-1; TRBD1 aligns across 7 bases. This CDR3 has 13 amino acids. CDR1 and CDR2 (germline): MGHDK, SYGVNS. The junction had 1 base not matched to a gene; V was cut back by 7 bases and J by 1 base. CDR3 amino acids: CASTQGSYNEQFF. The DNA of the CDR3 is TGTGCCAGCACACAGGGGTCCTACAATGAGCAGTTCTTC.

Worth noting for this clone: Other DNA variants within this sample encode the same CDR3. The V call is TRBV6-5, the J call TRBJ1-2; TRBD1 matches 11 bases. CDR1 and CDR2 from the germline V gene are MNHEY and SVGAGI. The CDR3 loop spans 13 amino acids. The junction had 3 bases not matched to a gene; V was cut back by 5 bases and J by 7 bases. CDR3 protein: CASSRTGGGGYTF. Here the CDR3 DNA reads TGTGCCAGCAGTAGGACAGGGGGCGGTGGCTACACCTTC.

The chain recombines TRBV15 with TRBJ1-6; 7 bases align to TRBD1. Germline V gives CDR1 LNHNV, CDR2 YYDKDF (reference sequence). The CDR3 runs to 14 residues. Trimming at V came to 11 bases and at J to 8 bases, leaving 12 bases not matched to a gene. Here the CDR3 reads CAWYLGDSHSPLHF. As DNA, the CDR3 is TGTGCCTGGTACCTTGGGGACAGCCATTCACCCCTCCACTTT.

The CDR3, as DNA: TGTGCCAGCAGCTTAAGGGGGCGAGATACGCAGTATTTT. Amino acid sequence: CASSLRGRDTQYF. The chain links TRBV7-6 to TRBJ2-3; 7 nucleotides match TRBD1. CDR3 length equals 13 residues. CDR1 is SGHVS, CDR2 FNYEAQ, per germline. J gave up 5 bases and V 2 bases, and 1 base lay outside the gene matches.

The V gene is TRBV7-8, the J gene TRBJ2-1, with a tentative D call TRBD2 (6 bases). V lost 6 bases and J 0 bases, leaving 18 bases between the germline ends. The CDR3 runs 17 residues. Germline CDR1 and CDR2: SGHVS and FQNEAQ. The CDR3 nucleotides read TGTGCCAGCAGGCTGGGTGGCGGGGTTAGCTCCTACAATGAGCAGTTCTTC. As protein: CASRLGGGVSSYNEQFF.

The V and J genes are TRBV24-1 and TRBJ2-1, with 14 nucleotides matching TRBD2. CDR1 is KGHDR and CDR2 is SFDVKD in the germline V gene. V lost 5 bases, J lost 6 bases, and 5 bases stayed unmatched. CDR3 length: 16 amino acids. This CDR3 is CATSVLTSGGGNEQFF. The CDR3 nucleotides are TGTGCCACCAGTGTCTTGACTAGCGGGGGGGGCAATGAGCAGTTCTTC.

This clone was counted only a few times. The chain employs TRBV14 and TRBJ1-2; 9 bases map to TRBD1. The CDR3 extends over 12 amino acids. The germline V gene encodes CDR1 SGHDN and CDR2 FVKESK. Trimming cost V 8 bases and J 11 bases; bases outside gene matches: 9. CDR3 DNA sequence: TGTGCCAGCGGTCCGACAGGGGGTCGGTACACCTTC. The encoded protein is CASGPTGGRYTF.

The V gene is TRBV29-1, the J gene TRBJ2-7; 13 nucleotides align to TRBD2. V lost 5 bases and J lost 3; bases outside the gene matches: 4. The CDR3 is made up of 14 amino acids. Looked up from germline, CDR1 is SQVTM and CDR2 is ANQGSEA. CDR3: CSVSGLAGDYEQYF. DNA for the CDR3: TGCAGCGTTTCTGGACTAGCGGGGGACTACGAGCAGTACTTC.

This chain connects TRBV5-5 to TRBJ2-2; 7 bases line up with TRBD1. Germline V lookup: CDR1 SGHKS, CDR2 YYEKEE (reference sequence). CDR3 length: 16 residues. The ends lost 1 base at V and 4 bases at J; junction bases unmatched: 7. CDR3 residues: CASSLWDRVVTGELFF. The CDR3 bases are TGTGCCAGCAGCTTGTGGGACAGAGTAGTCACCGGGGAGCTGTTTTTT.

To note about this clone: The sample contains more than one DNA sequence encoding this CDR3. The chain is built from TRBV11-2 and TRBJ2-1; D uncertain. This CDR3 contains 14 residues. V dropped 1 base and J dropped 0 bases, with 4 bases sitting between them. Germline V gene lookup returns CDR1 SGHAT and CDR2 FQNNGV. CDR3 DNA sequence: TGTGCCAGCAGCTTAGTCCTCTCCTACAATGAGCAGTTCTTC. Protein: CASSLVLSYNEQFF.

The V and J genes are TRBV13 and TRBJ2-1; 9 bases map to TRBD1. CDR1 and CDR2 (germline): PRHDT, FYEKMQ (reference sequence). V trimming: 2 bases; J trimming: 7 bases; junction bases outside the gene matches: 3. This CDR3 comprises 14 residues. The CDR3, as DNA: TGTGCCAGCAGCTTAAACAGGGGGCTGAATGAGCAGTTCTTC. Translating gives CASSLNRGLNEQFF.

CDR3 DNA: TGTGCCTGGAGTGAGTTCCCAGGGGGCACAGATACGCAGTATTTT. This sequence encodes CAWSEFPGGTDTQYF. The J gene is TRBJ2-3, the V gene TRBV30; D possibly corresponds to TRBD1 (6 bases). The ends were cut back, 1 base at V and 1 base at J, with 12 bases in the middle. Germline CDR1 is GTSNPN and CDR2 is SVGIG (reference sequence). CDR3 length: 15 amino acids.